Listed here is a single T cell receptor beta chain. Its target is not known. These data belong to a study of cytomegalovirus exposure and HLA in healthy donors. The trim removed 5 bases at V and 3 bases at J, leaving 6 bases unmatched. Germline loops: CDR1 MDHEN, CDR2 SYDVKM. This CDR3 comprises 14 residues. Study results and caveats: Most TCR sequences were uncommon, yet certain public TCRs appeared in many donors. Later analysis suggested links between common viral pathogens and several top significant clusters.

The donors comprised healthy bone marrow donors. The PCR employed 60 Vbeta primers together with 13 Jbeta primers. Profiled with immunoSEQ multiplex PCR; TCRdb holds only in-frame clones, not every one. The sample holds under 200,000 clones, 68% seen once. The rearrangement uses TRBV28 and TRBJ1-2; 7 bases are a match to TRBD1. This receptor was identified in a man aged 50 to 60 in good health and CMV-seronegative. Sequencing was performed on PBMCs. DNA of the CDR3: TGTGCCAGCAGTCTACGGGACAGATACTATGGCTACACCTTC. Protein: CASSLRDRYYGYTF.